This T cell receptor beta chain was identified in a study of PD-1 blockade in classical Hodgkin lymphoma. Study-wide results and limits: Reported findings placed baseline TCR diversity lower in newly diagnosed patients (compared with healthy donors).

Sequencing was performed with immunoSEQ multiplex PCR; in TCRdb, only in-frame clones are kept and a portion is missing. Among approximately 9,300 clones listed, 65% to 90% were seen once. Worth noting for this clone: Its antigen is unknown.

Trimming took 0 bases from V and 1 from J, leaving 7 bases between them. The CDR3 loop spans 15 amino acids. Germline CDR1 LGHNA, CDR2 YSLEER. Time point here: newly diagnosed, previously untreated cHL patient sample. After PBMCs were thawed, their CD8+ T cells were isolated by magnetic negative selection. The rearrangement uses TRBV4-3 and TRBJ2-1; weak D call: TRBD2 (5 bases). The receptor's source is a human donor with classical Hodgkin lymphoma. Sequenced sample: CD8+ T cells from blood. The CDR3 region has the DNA TGCGCCAGCAGCCAAGAACTAGGGTCCTACAATGAGCAGTTCTTC. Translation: CASSQELGSYNEQFF.